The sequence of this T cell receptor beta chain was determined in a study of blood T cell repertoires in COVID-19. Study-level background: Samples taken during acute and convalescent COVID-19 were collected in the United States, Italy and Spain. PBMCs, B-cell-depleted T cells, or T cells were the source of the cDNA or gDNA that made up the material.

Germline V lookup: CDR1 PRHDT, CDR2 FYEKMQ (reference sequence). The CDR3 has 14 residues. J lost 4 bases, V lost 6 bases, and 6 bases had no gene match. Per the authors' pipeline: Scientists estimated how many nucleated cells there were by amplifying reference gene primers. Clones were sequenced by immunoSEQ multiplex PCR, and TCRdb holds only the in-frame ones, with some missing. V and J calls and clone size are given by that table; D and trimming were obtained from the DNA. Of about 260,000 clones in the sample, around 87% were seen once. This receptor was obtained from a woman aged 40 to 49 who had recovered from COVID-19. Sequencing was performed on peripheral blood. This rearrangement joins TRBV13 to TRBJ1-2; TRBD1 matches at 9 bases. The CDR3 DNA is TGTGCCAGCAGATCGGACAGGGGCGGCTATGGCTACACCTTC. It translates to CASRSDRGGYGYTF.